This TCR beta chain came from a study of neoadjuvant anti-PD-1 for oral cavity cancer. Profiling relied on immunoSEQ multiplex PCR, and the TCRdb table lists in-frame clones only, not all of them. The sample yields about 68,000 clones, more than 75% seen once. Time point meaning: after neoadjuvant nivolumab, at surgical resection. This clone was picked up one time. This CDR3 spans 16 amino acids. With 5 bases clipped from V and 3 bases from J, the junction kept 10 bases outside the gene matches. Germline V gene lookup returns CDR1 SGHAT and CDR2 FQDESV (reference sequence). The source material was PBMCs, sampled after nivolumab (anti-PD-1) treatment. The chain recombines TRBV11-1 with TRBJ1-2, with TRBD1 matching 9 bases. The source is a person aged 40-85 years with oral cavity squamous cell carcinoma. Here the CDR3 DNA reads TGTGCCAGCAGCCCCATCGACAGGGGGTCCGACTATGGCTACACCTTC. The encoded protein is CASSPIDRGSDYGYTF. Full variable domain (outside the CDR3, taken from reference TRBV11-1 and TRBJ1-2): EAEVAQSPRYKITEKSQAVAFWCDPISGHATLYWYRQILGQGPELLVQFQDESVVDDSQLPKDRFSAERLKGVDSTLKIQPAELGDSAMYLCASSPIDRGSDYGYTFGSGTRLTVV.